This passage covers 10 T cell receptor beta chains from one sample sequenced in a study of identical twins. MiXCR, run by TCRdb on the 5' RACE reads, gives a single entry per CDR3 protein. The sample lists under 500,000 distinct CDR3 sequences, 14% occurring once. These records were also assigned to another study, of yellow fever vaccine responses in identical twins.

Sequencing was carried out using CD4+ T cells sorted from blood. The receptors shown here come from a woman aged 18-30 years in good health.

The chain carries TRBV10-3 and TRBJ2-3, with TRBD1 identical over 7 bases. Losses at the gene ends were 9 bases for V and 2 bases for J; bases not matched to a gene: 17. The CDR3 spans 17 residues. CDR1 is ENHRY, CDR2 SYGVKD, per germline. The CDR3 spells CAIRKQGKSGVTDTQYF. In nucleotides, the CDR3 is TGTGCCATACGCAAACAGGGGAAGAGTGGTGTCACAGATACGCAGTATTTT.

This clonotype was detected ten times or more. J is TRBJ1-2 and V is TRBV5-1; D is unclear. This CDR3 has 13 residues. Germline V gene sequence: CDR1 SGHRS, CDR2 YFSETQ. V was cut by 0 bases and J by 6 bases, with 9 bases left in between. CDR3 protein: CASSLEPRDGYTF. The CDR3, as DNA: TGCGCCAGCAGCTTGGAACCTCGAGATGGCTACACCTTC. The full variable domain, with the rest looked up from reference TRBV5-1 and TRBJ1-2, is KAGVTQTPRYLIKTRGQQVTLSCSPISGHRSVSWYQQTPGQGLQFLFEYFSETQRNKGNFPGRFSGRQFSNSRSEMNVSTLELGDSALYLCASSLEPRDGYTFGSGTRLTVV.

This rearrangement joins TRBV12-3 or TRBV12-4 to TRBJ1-1; 9 bases map to TRBD1. The CDR3 has 14 residues. The V segment lost 7 bases and the J segment 4 bases; nucleotides outside the gene matches: 7. CDR3: CASTLMTGGTEAFF. The CDR3 region has the DNA TGTGCCAGCACCTTGATGACAGGGGGCACTGAAGCTTTCTTT.

In its sample, this clonotype was seen a few times. The V call is TRBV25-1, the J call TRBJ1-2; 10 nucleotides agree with TRBD1. CDR3 length equals 13 residues. Germline CDR1 reads MGHDK; CDR2 reads SYGVNS. Unmatched junction bases numbered 2, after V lost 3 bases and J lost 7 bases. CDR3 loop: CASSETGGGGYTF. CDR3 DNA: TGTGCCAGCAGTGAGACAGGGGGCGGTGGCTACACCTTC.

This chain links TRBV20-1 with TRBJ2-1; 9 positions agree with TRBD2. This CDR3 has 15 residues. Trimming at V came to 6 bases and at J to 4 bases, leaving 10 bases not matched to a gene. The germline V gene has CDR1 DFQATT and CDR2 SNEGSKA (reference sequence). As DNA, the CDR3 is TGCAGTGCAAGACGAAGCGGGGGGACTTACAATGAGCAGTTCTTC. Its protein product is CSARRSGGTYNEQFF.

This clonotype was counted ten times or more. The chain couples TRBV29-1 to TRBJ2-2; TRBD2 agrees at 7 bases. This CDR3 has 14 amino acids. Germline V gene lookup returns CDR1 SQVTM and CDR2 ANQGSEA. Trimming took 4 bases from V and 3 from J; bases not matched to a gene: 5. CDR3 protein: CSVARGIDTGELFF. DNA for the CDR3: TGCAGCGTTGCGCGGGGGATCGACACCGGGGAGCTGTTTTTT.

This CDR3 is CASSGGLVETQYF. CDR3 in DNA: TGTGCCAGCAGCGGGGGACTAGTAGAGACCCAGTACTTC. The chain couples TRBV9 to TRBJ2-5; 8 nucleotides agree with TRBD2. Germline V lookup: CDR1 SGDLS, CDR2 YYNGEE. The CDR3 loop spans 13 amino acids. Trimming removed 3 bases from V and 4 bases from J; junction bases left unmatched: 2.

J is TRBJ2-7 and V is TRBV7-9; the match to TRBD2 covers 7 bases. J was trimmed by 6 bases and V by 0 bases; bases with no gene match: 5. The CDR3 totals 14 residues. Germline CDR1 SEHNR, CDR2 FQNEAQ (reference sequence). This CDR3 reads CASSLAGGGLEQYF. The CDR3 DNA sequence: TGTGCCAGCAGCTTAGCCGGGGGAGGGCTCGAGCAGTACTTC. Combining the CDR3 with reference TRBV7-9 and TRBJ2-7 gives the whole variable domain DTGVSQNPRHKITKRGQNVTFRCDPISEHNRLYWYRQTLGQGPEFLTYFQNEAQLEKSRLLSDRFSAERPKGSFSTLEIQRTEQGDSAMYLCASSLAGGGLEQYFGPGTRLTVT.

This clonotype occurred many times. The CDR3 sequence is CASRSQGRAWGNTEAFF. CDR3 bases: TGTGCCAGCAGATCTCAAGGCAGGGCGTGGGGGAACACTGAAGCTTTCTTT. The chain is built from TRBV12-3 or TRBV12-4 and TRBJ1-1; D perhaps matches TRBD1 (5 bases). V was clipped by 6 bases and J by 1 base, with 21 bases between them. The CDR3 is made up of 17 amino acids.

The CDR3 coding sequence is TGTGCCAGCAGCCAAGTTGTGCTCTTGGAGGGTAGGAGGAATGGCTACACCTTC. Translating gives CASSQVVLLEGRRNGYTF. V usage is TRBV3-1 and J usage is TRBJ1-2; D gene uncertain. This CDR3 comprises 18 residues. Germline CDR1 and CDR2: LGHDT and YNNKEL (reference sequence). The ends were cut back, 1 base at V and 6 bases at J, with 24 bases in the middle.